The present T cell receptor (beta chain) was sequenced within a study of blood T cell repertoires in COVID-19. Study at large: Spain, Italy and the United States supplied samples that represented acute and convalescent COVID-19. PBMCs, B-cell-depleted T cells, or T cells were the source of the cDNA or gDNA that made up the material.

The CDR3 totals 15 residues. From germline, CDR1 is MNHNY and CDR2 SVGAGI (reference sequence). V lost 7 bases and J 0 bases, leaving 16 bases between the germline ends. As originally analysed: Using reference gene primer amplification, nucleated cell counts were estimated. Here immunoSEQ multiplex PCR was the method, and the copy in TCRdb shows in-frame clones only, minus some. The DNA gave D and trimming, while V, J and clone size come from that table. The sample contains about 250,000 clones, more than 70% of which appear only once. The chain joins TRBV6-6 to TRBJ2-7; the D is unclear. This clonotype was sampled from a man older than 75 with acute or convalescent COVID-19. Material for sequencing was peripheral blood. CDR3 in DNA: TGTGCCAGCAACTCCAGGCGTTCGAGCTCCTACGAGCAGTACTTC. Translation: CASNSRRSSSYEQYF.